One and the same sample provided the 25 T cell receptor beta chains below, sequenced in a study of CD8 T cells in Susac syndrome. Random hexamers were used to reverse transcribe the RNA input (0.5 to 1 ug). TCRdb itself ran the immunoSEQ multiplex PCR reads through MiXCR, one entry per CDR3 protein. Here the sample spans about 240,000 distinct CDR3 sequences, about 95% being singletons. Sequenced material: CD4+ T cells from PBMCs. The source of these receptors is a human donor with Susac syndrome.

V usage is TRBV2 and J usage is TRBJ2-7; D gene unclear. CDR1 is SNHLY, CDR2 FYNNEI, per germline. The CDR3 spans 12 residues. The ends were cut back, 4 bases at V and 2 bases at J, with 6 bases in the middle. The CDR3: CASSVRPYEQYF. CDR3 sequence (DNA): TGTGCCAGCAGTGTCCGTCCCTACGAGCAGTACTTC.

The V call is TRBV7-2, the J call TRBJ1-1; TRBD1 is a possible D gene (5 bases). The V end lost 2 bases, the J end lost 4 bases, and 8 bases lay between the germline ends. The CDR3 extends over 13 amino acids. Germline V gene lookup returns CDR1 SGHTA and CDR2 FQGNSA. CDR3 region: CASSLIGGTEAFF. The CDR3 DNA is TGTGCCAGCAGCTTAATCGGGGGCACTGAAGCTTTCTTT.

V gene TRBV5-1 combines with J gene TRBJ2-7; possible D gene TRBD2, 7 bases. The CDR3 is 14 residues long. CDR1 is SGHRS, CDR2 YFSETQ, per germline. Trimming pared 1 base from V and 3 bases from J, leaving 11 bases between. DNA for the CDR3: TGCGCCAGCAGCTTGACAGGGACTAACTACGAGCAGTACTTC. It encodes CASSLTGTNYEQYF.

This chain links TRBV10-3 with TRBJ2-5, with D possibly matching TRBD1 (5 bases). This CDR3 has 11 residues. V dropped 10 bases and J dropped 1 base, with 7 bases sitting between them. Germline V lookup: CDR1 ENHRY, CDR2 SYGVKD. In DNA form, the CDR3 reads TGTGCCAGCCAGGGCCAAGAGACCCAGTACTTC. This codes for CASQGQETQYF.

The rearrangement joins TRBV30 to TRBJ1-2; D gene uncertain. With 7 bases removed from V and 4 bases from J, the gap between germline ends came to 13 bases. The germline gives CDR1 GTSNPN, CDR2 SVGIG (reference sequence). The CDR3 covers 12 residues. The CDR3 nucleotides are TGTGCCTACACGCCCGAACTCTATGGCTACACCTTC. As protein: CAYTPELYGYTF.

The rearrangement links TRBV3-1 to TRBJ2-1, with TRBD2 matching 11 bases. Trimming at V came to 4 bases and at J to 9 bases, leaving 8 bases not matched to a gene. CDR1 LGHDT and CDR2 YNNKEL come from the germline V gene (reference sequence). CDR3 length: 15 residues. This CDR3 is CASSLALAGAGEQFF. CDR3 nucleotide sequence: TGTGCCAGCAGCCTCGCACTAGCGGGAGCCGGTGAGCAGTTCTTC.

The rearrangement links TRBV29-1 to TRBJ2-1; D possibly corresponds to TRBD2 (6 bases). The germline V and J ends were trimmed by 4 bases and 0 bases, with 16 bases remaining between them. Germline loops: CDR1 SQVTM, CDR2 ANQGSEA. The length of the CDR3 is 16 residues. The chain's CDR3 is CSVVMATGGSYNEQFF. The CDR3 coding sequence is TGCAGCGTTGTAATGGCCACCGGGGGCTCCTACAATGAGCAGTTCTTC.

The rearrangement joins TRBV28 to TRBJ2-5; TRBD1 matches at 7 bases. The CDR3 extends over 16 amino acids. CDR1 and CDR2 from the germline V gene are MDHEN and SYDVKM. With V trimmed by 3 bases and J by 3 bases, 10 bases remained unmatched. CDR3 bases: TGTGCCAGCAGTTTGAGGGGGCTTGGGTTCGAAGAGACCCAGTACTTC. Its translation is CASSLRGLGFEETQYF.

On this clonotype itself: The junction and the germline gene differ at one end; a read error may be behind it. The CDR3 sequence: CASSLDPGLAGHF. The CDR3, as DNA: TGTGCCAGCAGCTTAGACCCGGGACTAGCGGGACATTTT. The chain employs TRBV7-9 and TRBJ2-3; 13 bases fit TRBD2. Germline lookup yields CDR1 SEHNR and CDR2 FQNEAQ (reference sequence). There are 13 residues in the CDR3.

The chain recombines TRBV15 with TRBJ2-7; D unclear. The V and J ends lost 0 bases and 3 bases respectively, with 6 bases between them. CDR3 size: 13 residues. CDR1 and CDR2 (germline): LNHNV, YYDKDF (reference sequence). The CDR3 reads CATSRDLGYEQYF. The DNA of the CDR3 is TGTGCCACCAGCAGAGATTTGGGCTACGAGCAGTACTTC.

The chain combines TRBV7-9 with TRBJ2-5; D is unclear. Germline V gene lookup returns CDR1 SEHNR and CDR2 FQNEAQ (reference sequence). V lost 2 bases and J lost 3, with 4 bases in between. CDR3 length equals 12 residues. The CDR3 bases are TGTGCCAGCAGCTTACTAGAAGAGACCCAGTACTTC. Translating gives CASSLLEETQYF. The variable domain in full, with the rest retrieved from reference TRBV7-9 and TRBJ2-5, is DTGVSQNPRHKITKRGQNVTFRCDPISEHNRLYWYRQTLGQGPEFLTYFQNEAQLEKSRLLSDRFSAERPKGSFSTLEIQRTEQGDSAMYLCASSLLEETQYFGPGTRLLVL.

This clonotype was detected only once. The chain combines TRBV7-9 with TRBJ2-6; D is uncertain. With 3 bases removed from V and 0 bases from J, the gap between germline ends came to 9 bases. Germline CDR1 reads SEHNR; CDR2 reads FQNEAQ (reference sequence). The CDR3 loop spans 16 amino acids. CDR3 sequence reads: CASSLAVSSGANVLTF. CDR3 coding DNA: TGTGCCAGCAGCTTGGCCGTAAGCTCTGGGGCCAACGTCCTGACTTTC. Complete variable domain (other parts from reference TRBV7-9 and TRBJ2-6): DTGVSQNPRHKITKRGQNVTFRCDPISEHNRLYWYRQTLGQGPEFLTYFQNEAQLEKSRLLSDRFSAERPKGSFSTLEIQRTEQGDSAMYLCASSLAVSSGANVLTFGAGSRLTVL.

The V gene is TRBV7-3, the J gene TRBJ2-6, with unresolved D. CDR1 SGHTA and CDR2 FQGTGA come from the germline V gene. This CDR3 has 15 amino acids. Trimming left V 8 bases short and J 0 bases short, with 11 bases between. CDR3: CASSLGSSGANVLTF. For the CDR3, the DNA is TGTGCCAGCTCACTGGGAAGCTCTGGGGCCAACGTCCTGACTTTC.

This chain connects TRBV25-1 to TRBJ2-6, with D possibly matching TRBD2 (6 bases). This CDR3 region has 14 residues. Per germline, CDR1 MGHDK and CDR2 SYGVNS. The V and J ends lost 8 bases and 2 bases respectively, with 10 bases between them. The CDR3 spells CASGGVAGANVLTF. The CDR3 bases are TGTGCCAGCGGAGGGGTGGCTGGGGCCAACGTCCTGACTTTC. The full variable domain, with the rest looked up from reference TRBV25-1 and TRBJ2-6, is EADIYQTPRYLVIGTGKKITLECSQTMGHDKMYWYQQDPGMELHLIHYSYGVNSTEKGDLSSESTVSRIRTEHFPLTLESARPSHTSQYLCASGGVAGANVLTFGAGSRLTVL.

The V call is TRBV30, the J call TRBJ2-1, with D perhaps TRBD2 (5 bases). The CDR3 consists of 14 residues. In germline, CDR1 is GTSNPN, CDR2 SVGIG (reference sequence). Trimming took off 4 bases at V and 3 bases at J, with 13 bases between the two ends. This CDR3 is CAWTRGPGYNEQFF. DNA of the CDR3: TGTGCCTGGACTCGAGGGCCGGGCTACAATGAGCAGTTCTTC.

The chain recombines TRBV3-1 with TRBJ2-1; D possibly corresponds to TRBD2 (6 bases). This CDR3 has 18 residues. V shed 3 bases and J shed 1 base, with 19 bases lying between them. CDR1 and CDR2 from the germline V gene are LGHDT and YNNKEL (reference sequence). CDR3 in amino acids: CASSHERGVGGSYNEQFF. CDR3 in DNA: TGTGCCAGCAGCCATGAAAGGGGTGTCGGGGGATCCTACAATGAGCAGTTCTTC.

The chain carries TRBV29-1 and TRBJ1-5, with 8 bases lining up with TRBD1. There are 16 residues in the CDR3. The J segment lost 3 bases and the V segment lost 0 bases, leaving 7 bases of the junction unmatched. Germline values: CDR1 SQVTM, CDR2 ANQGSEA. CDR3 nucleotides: TGCAGCGTTGAAGACGGACAGGGCGACCTCAATCAGCCCCAGCATTTT. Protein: CSVEDGQGDLNQPQHF.

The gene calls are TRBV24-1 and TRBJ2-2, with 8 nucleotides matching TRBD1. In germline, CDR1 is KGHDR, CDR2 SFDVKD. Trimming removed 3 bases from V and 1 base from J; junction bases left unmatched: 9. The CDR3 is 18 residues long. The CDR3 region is CATSDGTGLPGNTGELFF. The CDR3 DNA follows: TGTGCCACCAGTGATGGGACAGGTCTCCCGGGGAACACCGGGGAGCTGTTTTTT.

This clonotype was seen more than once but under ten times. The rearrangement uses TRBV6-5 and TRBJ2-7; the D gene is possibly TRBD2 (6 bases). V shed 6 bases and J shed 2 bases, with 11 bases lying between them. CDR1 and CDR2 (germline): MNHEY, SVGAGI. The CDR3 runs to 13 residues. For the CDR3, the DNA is TGTGCCAGCAGCCGCGGGGATACCTACGAGCAGTACTTC. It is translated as CASSRGDTYEQYF.

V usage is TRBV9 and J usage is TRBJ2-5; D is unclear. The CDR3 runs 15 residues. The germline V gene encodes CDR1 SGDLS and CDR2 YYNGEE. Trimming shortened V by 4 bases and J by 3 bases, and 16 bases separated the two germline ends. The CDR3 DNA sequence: TGTGCCAGCAGCCGATGGGGAACAGCCGAAGAGACCCAGTACTTC. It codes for CASSRWGTAEETQYF.

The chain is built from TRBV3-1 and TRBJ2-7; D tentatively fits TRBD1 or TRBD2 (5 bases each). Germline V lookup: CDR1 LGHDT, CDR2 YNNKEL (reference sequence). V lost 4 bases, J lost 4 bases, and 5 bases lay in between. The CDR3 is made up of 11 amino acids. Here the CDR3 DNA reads TGTGCCAGCAGCCGGGGGTACGAGCAGTACTTC. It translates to CASSRGYEQYF.

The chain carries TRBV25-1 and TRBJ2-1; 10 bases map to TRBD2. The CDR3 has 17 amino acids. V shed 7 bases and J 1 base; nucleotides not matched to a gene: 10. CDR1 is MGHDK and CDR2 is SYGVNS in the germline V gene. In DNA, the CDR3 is TGTGCCAGCATAGGAGCGGGAGGGCCGCTTTCCTACAATGAGCAGTTCTTC. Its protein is CASIGAGGPLSYNEQFF.

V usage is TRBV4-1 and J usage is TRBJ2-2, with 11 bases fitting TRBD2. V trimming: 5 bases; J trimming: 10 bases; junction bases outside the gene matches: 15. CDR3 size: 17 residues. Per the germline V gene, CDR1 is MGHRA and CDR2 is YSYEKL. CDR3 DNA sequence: TGCGCCAGCAGCTCGGAGAGGACTAGCGGGCCTGTAGTGGAGCTGTTTTTT. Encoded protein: CASSSERTSGPVVELFF.

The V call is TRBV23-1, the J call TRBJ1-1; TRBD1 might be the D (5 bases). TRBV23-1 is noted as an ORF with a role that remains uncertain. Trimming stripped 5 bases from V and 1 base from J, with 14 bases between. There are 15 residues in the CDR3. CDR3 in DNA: TGCGCCAGCAGTTCCTACAGGAACCCGAACACTGAAGCTTTCTTT. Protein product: CASSSYRNPNTEAFF.

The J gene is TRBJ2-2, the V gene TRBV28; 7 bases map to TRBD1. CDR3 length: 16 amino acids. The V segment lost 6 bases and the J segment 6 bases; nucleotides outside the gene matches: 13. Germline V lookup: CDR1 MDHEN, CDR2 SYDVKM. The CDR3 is CASRPYRGRGPGELFF. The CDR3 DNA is TGTGCCAGCAGACCCTACAGGGGCCGGGGACCCGGGGAGCTGTTTTTT.